This T cell receptor (beta chain) was retrieved from a study of CD8 T cells in ankylosing spondylitis. General observations from the study: Certain motif variants had earlier appeared in reactive arthritis synovial fluid and blood. Disease-linked clones proved CD8+ and comparatively uncommon in peripheral blood.

TCRdb ran MiXCR on the 5' RACE reads and lists one entry per CDR3 protein. The table has under 150,000 distinct CDR3 sequences, 12% to 15% seen once. This clonotype was counted between two and nine times. What it binds is not known. The CDR3 spans 14 residues. Trimming pared 1 base from V and 1 base from J, leaving 7 bases between. CDR1 SEHNR and CDR2 FQNEAQ come from the germline V gene (reference sequence). The sequence was obtained from a female donor with ankylosing spondylitis or in good health (not recorded which). The V gene is TRBV7-9, the J gene TRBJ2-5; D may be TRBD2 (6 bases). Sequencing was carried out using blood, either unsorted or a sorted T cell fraction (not recorded which). In DNA, the CDR3 is TGTGCCAGCAGCTTAGGGGGGGTCCAAGAGACCCAGTACTTC. This encodes CASSLGGVQETQYF.